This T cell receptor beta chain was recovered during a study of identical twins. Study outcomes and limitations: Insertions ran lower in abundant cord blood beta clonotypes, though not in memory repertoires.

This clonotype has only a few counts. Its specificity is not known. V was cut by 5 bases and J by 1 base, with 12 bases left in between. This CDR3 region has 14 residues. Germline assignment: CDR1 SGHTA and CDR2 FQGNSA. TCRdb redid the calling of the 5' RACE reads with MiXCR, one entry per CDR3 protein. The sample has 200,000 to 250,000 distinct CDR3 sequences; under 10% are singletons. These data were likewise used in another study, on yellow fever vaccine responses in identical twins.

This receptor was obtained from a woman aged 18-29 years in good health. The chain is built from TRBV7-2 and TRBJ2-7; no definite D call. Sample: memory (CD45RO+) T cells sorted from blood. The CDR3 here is CASSTLPWSYEQYF. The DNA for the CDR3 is TGTGCCAGCAGCACCCTTCCGTGGTCCTACGAGCAGTACTTC.